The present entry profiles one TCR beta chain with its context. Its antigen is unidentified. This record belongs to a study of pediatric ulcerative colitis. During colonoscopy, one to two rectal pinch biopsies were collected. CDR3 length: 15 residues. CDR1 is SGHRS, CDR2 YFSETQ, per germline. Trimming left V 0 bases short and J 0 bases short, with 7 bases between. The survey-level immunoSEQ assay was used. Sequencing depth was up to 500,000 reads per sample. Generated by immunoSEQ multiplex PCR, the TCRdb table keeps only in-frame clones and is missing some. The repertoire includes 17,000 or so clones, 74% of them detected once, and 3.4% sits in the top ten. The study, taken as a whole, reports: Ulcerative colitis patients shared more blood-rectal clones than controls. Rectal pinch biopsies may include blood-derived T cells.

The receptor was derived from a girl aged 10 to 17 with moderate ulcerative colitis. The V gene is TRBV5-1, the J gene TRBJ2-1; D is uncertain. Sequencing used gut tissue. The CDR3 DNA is TGCGCCAGCAGCTTGGATGGAAACTCCTACAATGAGCAGTTCTTC. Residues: CASSLDGNSYNEQFF.